The clone carrying this T cell receptor beta chain was seen at least ten times. Relative to the germline gene, one junction end is altered; a read error may explain this. The data stem from a study of T-cell reconstitution after alpha-beta-depleted transplantation in children. Per the germline V gene, CDR1 is SSHAT and CDR2 is FNYEAQ (reference sequence). The CDR3 consists of 15 residues. For TCRbeta, the library was prepared with unique molecular identifiers. Each CDR3 protein is one row after TCRdb ran MiXCR on the PCR reads. The sample yields around 370,000 distinct CDR3 sequences, about a tenth seen once.

V usage is TRBV7-7 and J usage is TRBJ2-5; no reliable D call. The receptor was isolated from a human donor who donated a stem cell graft to a child with acute lymphoblastic leukemia. The specimen was PBMCs from the stem cell graft donor, collected from the stem cell graft. The CDR3 reads CASSLGRLYQETQYF. The CDR3 nucleotides are TGTGCTAGCAGCTTGGGCAGATTGTACCAAGAGACCCAGTACTTC.